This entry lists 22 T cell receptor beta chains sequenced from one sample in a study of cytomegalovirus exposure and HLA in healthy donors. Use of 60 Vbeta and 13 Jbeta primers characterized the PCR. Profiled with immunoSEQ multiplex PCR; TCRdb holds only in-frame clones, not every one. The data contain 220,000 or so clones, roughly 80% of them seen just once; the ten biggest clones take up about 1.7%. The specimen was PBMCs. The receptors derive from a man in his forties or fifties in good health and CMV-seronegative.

The CDR3 spells CASREPGQGYHEQYF. The CDR3 DNA follows: TGTGCCAGCAGGGAGCCGGGACAGGGGTACCACGAGCAGTACTTC. J is TRBJ2-7 and V is TRBV6-6; 10 positions match TRBD1. The CDR3 sequence is 15 residues long. V lost 6 bases and J lost 5; bases outside the gene matches: 10. CDR1 and CDR2 (germline): MNHNY, SVGAGI (reference sequence).

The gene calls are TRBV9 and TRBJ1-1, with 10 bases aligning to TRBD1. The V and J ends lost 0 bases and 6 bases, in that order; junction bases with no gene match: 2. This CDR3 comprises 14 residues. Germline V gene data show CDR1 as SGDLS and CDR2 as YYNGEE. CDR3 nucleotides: TGTGCCAGCAGCGTAGGGGGACAGGGGCCTGAAGCTTTCTTT. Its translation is CASSVGGQGPEAFF.

The CDR3 loop reads CAWSQGDTEAFF. In DNA, the CDR3 is TGTGCCTGGAGTCAGGGGGACACTGAAGCTTTCTTT. V and J are TRBV30 and TRBJ1-1, with TRBD1 matching over 7 bases. The CDR3 consists of 12 residues. Germline V gene lookup returns CDR1 GTSNPN and CDR2 SVGIG (reference sequence). The V segment lost 2 bases and the J segment 3 bases; nucleotides outside the gene matches: 0.

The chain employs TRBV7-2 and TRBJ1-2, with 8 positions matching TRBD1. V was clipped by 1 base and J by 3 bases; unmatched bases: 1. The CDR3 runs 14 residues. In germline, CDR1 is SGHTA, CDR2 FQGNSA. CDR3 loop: CASSLVTGDYGYTF. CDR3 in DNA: TGTGCCAGCAGCTTAGTGACAGGGGACTATGGCTACACCTTC.

The CDR3 spells CASSLGGQGQGPGELFF. CDR3 bases: TGTGCCAGCAGCTTGGGGGGTCAGGGACAGGGTCCCGGGGAGCTGTTTTTT. The V gene is TRBV5-4, the J gene TRBJ2-2; 9 bases map to TRBD1. Germline values: CDR1 SGHNT, CDR2 YYREEE (reference sequence). The V segment lost 0 bases and the J segment 6 bases; nucleotides outside the gene matches: 9. This CDR3 contains 17 residues.

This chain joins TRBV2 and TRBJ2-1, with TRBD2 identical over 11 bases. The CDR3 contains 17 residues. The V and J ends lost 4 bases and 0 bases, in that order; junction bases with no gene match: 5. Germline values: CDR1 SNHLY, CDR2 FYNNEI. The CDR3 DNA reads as TGTGCCAGCAGTGGACGGACTAGCGGGCGCTCCTACAATGAGCAGTTCTTC. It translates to CASSGRTSGRSYNEQFF.

CDR3 region: CASSLSGGAGETQYF. For the CDR3, the DNA is TGTGCCAGCAGCCTTTCGGGGGGGGCCGGAGAGACCCAGTACTTC. The chain uses TRBV9 and TRBJ2-5, with 8 positions matching TRBD2. The CDR3 is 15 amino acids. V trimming: 4 bases; J trimming: 4 bases; junction bases outside the gene matches: 9. Germline V gene sequence: CDR1 SGDLS, CDR2 YYNGEE.

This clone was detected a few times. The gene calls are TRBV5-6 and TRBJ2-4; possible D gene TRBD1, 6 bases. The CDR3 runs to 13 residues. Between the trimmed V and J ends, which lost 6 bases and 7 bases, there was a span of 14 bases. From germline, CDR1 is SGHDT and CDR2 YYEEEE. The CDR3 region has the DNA TGTGCCAGCAACCGACAGGCGGTTAACATTCAGTACTTC. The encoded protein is CASNRQAVNIQYF.

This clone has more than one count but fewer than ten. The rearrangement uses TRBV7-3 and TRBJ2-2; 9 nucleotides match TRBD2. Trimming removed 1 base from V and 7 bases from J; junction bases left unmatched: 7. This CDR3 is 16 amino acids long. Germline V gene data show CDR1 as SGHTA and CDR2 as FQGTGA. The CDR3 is CASSLISGRRGGELFF. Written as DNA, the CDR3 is TGTGCCAGCAGCTTAATTAGCGGGAGACGGGGCGGGGAGCTGTTTTTT.

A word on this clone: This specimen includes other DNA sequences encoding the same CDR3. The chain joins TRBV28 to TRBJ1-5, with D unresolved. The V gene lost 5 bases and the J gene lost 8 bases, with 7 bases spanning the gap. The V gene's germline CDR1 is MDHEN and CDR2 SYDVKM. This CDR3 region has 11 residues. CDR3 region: CASSAPEPQHF. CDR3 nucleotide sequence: TGTGCCAGCAGTGCCCCGGAGCCCCAGCATTTT. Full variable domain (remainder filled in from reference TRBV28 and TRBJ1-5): DVKVTQSSRYLVKRTGEKVFLECVQDMDHENMFWYRQDPGLGLRLIYFSYDVKMKEKGDIPEGYSVSREKKERFSLILESASTNQTSMYLCASSAPEPQHFGDGTRLSIL.

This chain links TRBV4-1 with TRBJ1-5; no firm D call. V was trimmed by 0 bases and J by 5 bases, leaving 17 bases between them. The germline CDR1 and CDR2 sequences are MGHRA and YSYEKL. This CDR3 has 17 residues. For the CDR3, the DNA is TGCGCCAGCAGCCAAGATACTCCGGCCCTCGCGGATCAGCCCCAGCATTTT. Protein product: CASSQDTPALADQPQHF.

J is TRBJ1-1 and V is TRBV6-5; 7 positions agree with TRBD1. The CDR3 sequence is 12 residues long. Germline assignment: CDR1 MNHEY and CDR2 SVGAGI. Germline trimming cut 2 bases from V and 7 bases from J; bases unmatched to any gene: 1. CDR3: CASSYRTGEAFF. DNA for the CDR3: TGTGCCAGCAGTTACCGGACAGGTGAAGCTTTCTTT.

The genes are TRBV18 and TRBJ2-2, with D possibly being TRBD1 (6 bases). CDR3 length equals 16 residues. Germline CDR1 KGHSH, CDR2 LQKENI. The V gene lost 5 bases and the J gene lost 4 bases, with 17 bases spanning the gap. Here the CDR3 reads CASSSEIYRATGELFF. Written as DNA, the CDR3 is TGTGCCAGCTCATCAGAAATTTACAGGGCCACCGGGGAGCTGTTTTTT.

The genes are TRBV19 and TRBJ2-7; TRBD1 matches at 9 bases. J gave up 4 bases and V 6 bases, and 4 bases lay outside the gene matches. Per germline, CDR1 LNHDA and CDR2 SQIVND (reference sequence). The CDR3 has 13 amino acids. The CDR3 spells CASSDRGYYEQYF. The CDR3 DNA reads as TGTGCCAGTAGCGACAGGGGGTATTACGAGCAGTACTTC.

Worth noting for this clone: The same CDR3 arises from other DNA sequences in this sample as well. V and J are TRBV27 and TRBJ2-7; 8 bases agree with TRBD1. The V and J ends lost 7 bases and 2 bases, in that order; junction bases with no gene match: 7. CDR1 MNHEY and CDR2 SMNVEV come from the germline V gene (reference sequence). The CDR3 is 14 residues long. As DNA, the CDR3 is TGTGCCAGCAAGCCGGGACAGGAAACCTACGAGCAGTACTTC. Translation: CASKPGQETYEQYF.

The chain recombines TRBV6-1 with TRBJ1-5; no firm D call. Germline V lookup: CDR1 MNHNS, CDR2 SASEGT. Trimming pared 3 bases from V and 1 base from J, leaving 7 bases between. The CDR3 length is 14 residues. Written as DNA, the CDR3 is TGTGCCAGCAGTGAGGAGTTAAGCAATCAGCCCCAGCATTTT. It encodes CASSEELSNQPQHF.

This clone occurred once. In DNA, the CDR3 is TGTGCCAGCAGTGCGCCTCCAACCGGGGAGCTGTTTTTT. Translation gives CASSAPPTGELFF. V usage is TRBV6-5 and J usage is TRBJ2-2; D ambiguous. The V gene's germline CDR1 is MNHEY and CDR2 SVGAGI. V was shortened by 5 bases and J by 5 bases, with 9 bases between the two germline ends. The length of the CDR3 is 13 residues.

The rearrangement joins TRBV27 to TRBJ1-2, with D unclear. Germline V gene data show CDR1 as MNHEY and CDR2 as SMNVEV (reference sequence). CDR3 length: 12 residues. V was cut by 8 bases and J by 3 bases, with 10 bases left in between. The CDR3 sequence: CASRGGHYGYTF. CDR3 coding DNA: TGTGCCAGCCGAGGAGGGCACTATGGCTACACCTTC.

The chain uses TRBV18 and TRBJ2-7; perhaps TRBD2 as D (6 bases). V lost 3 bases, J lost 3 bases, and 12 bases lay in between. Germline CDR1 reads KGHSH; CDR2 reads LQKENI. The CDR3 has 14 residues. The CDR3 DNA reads TGTGCCAGCTCACCGGGGGACTCTTACTACGAGCAGTACTTC. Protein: CASSPGDSYYEQYF.

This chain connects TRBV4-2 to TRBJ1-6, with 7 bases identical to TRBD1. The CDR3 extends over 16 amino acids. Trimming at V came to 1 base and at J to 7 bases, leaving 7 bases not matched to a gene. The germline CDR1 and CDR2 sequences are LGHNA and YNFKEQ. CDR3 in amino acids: CASSQGDSSGNSPLHF. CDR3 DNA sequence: TGTGCCAGCAGCCAAGGGGACAGCTCGGGGAATTCACCCCTCCACTTT.

The CDR3 region has the DNA TGTGCCAGTAGTATGCCAGGGGCCTACGAGCAGTACTTC. Amino acid sequence: CASSMPGAYEQYF. The V call is TRBV19, the J call TRBJ2-7, with a tentative D call TRBD1 (6 bases). The CDR3 runs to 13 residues. Germline CDR1 LNHDA, CDR2 SQIVND (reference sequence). The germline V and J ends were trimmed by 3 bases and 2 bases, with 8 bases remaining between them.

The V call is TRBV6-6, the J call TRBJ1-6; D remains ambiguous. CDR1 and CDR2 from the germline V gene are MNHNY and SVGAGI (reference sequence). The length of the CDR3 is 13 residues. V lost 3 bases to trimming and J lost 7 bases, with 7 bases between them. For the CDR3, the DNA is TGTGCCAGCAGTTATCTACCCAATTCACCCCTCCACTTT. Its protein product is CASSYLPNSPLHF.